This T cell receptor (beta chain) came from a study of blood T cell repertoires in COVID-19. The overall study: Sites in the United States, Italy and Spain provided acute and convalescent COVID-19 samples. T cells, B-cell-depleted T cells, or PBMCs provided the cDNA or gDNA that served as material.

Original analysis: For nucleated cells, counts were estimated from reference gene primer amplification. Assay: immunoSEQ multiplex PCR; the TCRdb copy retains only in-frame clones and omits some. For V, J and clone size, that table is used; D and trimming come from the DNA. The sample carries around 300,000 clones, less than 90% recorded once. Before being deemed recovered, Cohort 3 donors had two negative PCRs, clearance, or symptom resolution. This CDR3 region has 16 residues. Germline V gives CDR1 MNHEY, CDR2 SVGAGI. Unmatched junction bases numbered 8, after V lost 0 bases and J lost 8 bases. The sample taken for sequencing was PBMCs or T cells enriched from blood (not recorded which). The source is a woman aged 45-65 years who had recovered from COVID-19. V is TRBV6-5 and J is TRBJ2-1; 9 bases align to TRBD2. The CDR3 nucleotides are TGTGCCAGCAGTTACTCGATCCTAGCGGGACAAGATGAGCAGTTCTTC. Translating gives CASSYSILAGQDEQFF.